This T cell receptor (beta chain) was sequenced for a study of technical replicates of blood from four donors (dated by TCRdb to about 2017). A note on this clone: Its antigen specificity is not known. No clone much larger than this one lies a single base away; base qualities are absent.

Library generation was performed with the immunoSEQ multiplex PCR assay. TCRdb obtained this table from immuneACCESS and retained in-frame rearrangements with V and J assigned. These tables miss some clones; where compared with another copy, unresolved V genes account for less than half of the shortfall, and the remainder is unexplained. The sample table holds some 80,000 clones, of which around 94% were seen once. Around 0.25% of the sample goes to the ten largest clones. V sheds 5 bases and J sheds 1 base, leaving 15 bases between their ends. Taken from the germline V gene (reference sequence), the CDR1 and CDR2 loops are LNHDA and SQIVND. The CDR3 spans 15 residues, from the cysteine through the phenylalanine. Of all the DNA, just the CDR3 is kept, 45 bases in frame from base 1.

The sample taken for sequencing was T cells isolated from PBMCs. The TCR originated in a human donor in good health. The rearrangement combines TRBV19 with TRBJ2-7; a tentative D call is TRBD1 (6 bases match). The sequenced DNA: TGTGCCAGTAGTGCCTCGCCAGGGGCTTCCTACGAGCAGTACTTC. Its protein is CASSASPGASYEQYF.